Reported below is one T cell receptor beta chain. Possible read error: a much larger clone is one base away. Germline V gene data show CDR1 as PRHDT and CDR2 as FYEKMQ (reference sequence). The CDR3 is 13 residues long. Trimming left V 7 bases short and J 4 bases short, with 10 bases between. This record comes from a study of blood T cells in healthy people across ages. It was with a sample-barcoded 5' primer and a J-beta primer mix that a second PCR of roughly 7 to 12 cycles was run. TCRdb re-derived calls from the 5' RACE reads in MiXCR, one entry per CDR3 protein. Among roughly 730,000 distinct CDR3 sequences listed, around 50% were seen once.

The source material was blood. This chain links TRBV13 with TRBJ2-2; D is undetermined. The sequence was collected from a man in his forties in good health. The CDR3 loop reads CASTTRSTGELFF. The CDR3 DNA follows: TGTGCCAGCACCACCAGGAGCACCGGGGAGCTGTTTTTT. Using reference TRBV13 and TRBJ2-2 for the parts outside the CDR3, the full variable domain is AAGVIQSPRHLIKEKRETATLKCYPIPRHDTVYWYQQGPGQDPQFLISFYEKMQSDKGSIPDRFSAQQFSDYHSELNMSSLELGDSALYFCASTTRSTGELFFGEGSRLTVL.